These 18 T cell receptor beta chains originate from one sample sequenced in a study of blood T cell repertoires in COVID-19. Profiling relied on immunoSEQ multiplex PCR, and the TCRdb table lists in-frame clones only, not all of them. In the table there are over 450,000 clones, around 90% of which are singletons. Source material: peripheral blood. All receptors derive from a woman between 45 and 60 years old with COVID-19, enrolled during active disease.

The V call is TRBV10-1, the J call TRBJ1-2; TRBD1 is a possible D gene (6 bases). The ends were cut back, 10 bases at V and 7 bases at J, with 16 bases in the middle. This CDR3 region has 12 residues. The germline V gene encodes CDR1 WNHNN and CDR2 SYGVQD (reference sequence). Written as DNA, the CDR3 is TGCGCCAATACGCTAACAGGGTTTGGCTACACCTTC. Amino acids: CANTLTGFGYTF.

The chain employs TRBV19 and TRBJ2-3; the D gene is possibly TRBD1 (5 bases). Trimming shortened V by 1 base and J by 0 bases, and 8 bases separated the two germline ends. The germline CDR1 and CDR2 sequences are LNHDA and SQIVND (reference sequence). CDR3 length: 15 residues. Written as DNA, the CDR3 is TGTGCCAGTAGTATAGGGGGCACCAGCACAGATACGCAGTATTTT. As protein: CASSIGGTSTDTQYF.

The chain has TRBV30 and TRBJ1-1; the D is unclear. V lost 2 bases and J lost 10, with 26 bases in between. Per germline, CDR1 GTSNPN and CDR2 SVGIG (reference sequence). The CDR3 has 16 amino acids. DNA of the CDR3: TGTGCCTGGAGTTCCTTATTACCGAGGGAATCTAAGGTAGCTTTCTTT. It specifies CAWSSLLPRESKVAFF.

The J gene is TRBJ2-4, the V gene TRBV19; 7 nucleotides align to TRBD1. The CDR3 runs to 16 residues. J gave up 5 bases and V 9 bases, and 16 bases lay outside the gene matches. Looked up from germline, CDR1 is LNHDA and CDR2 is SQIVND (reference sequence). For the CDR3, the DNA is TGTGCCAGCTCCTCCCGACGGACAGGTGAGGAAAACATTCAGTACTTC. It yields the protein CASSSRRTGEENIQYF.

This sequence joins TRBV7-2 and TRBJ1-1; D unresolved. Germline V gene data show CDR1 as SGHTA and CDR2 as FQGNSA. V was shortened by 3 bases and J by 0 bases, with 8 bases between the two germline ends. This CDR3 is built from 14 residues. The CDR3 sequence: CASSFSQLNTEAFF. Written as DNA, the CDR3 is TGTGCCAGCAGCTTTTCACAGTTGAACACTGAAGCTTTCTTT. The entire variable domain, with the rest obtained from reference TRBV7-2 and TRBJ1-1, is as follows: GAGVSQSPSNKVTEKGKDVELRCDPISGHTALYWYRQSLGQGLEFLIYFQGNSAPDKSGLPSDRFSAERTGGSVSTLTIQRTQQEDSAVYLCASSFSQLNTEAFFGQGTRLTVV.

The chain couples TRBV19 to TRBJ1-1; D remains unclear. Germline CDR1 reads LNHDA; CDR2 reads SQIVND (reference sequence). Trimming pared 2 bases from V and 3 bases from J, leaving 10 bases between. This CDR3 is built from 14 residues. CDR3 residues: CASSITQIHTEAFF. The CDR3 DNA is TGTGCCAGTAGTATAACACAGATTCACACTGAAGCTTTCTTT.

This clone came up a few times. This rearrangement joins TRBV15 to TRBJ2-3; 8 nucleotides line up with TRBD2. With V trimmed by 3 bases and J by 6 bases, 8 bases remained unmatched. Germline CDR1 LNHNV, CDR2 YYDKDF (reference sequence). CDR3 length: 15 residues. DNA of the CDR3: TGTGCCACCAGCAGGCCCGGGACTAGGGGGGATACGCAGTATTTT. It codes for CATSRPGTRGDTQYF.

In regard to this clone: Distinct nucleotide sequences in the sample also encode this CDR3. The gene calls are TRBV2 and TRBJ2-7; 8 bases match TRBD1. Per the germline V gene, CDR1 is SNHLY and CDR2 is FYNNEI. Trimming took 6 bases from V and 0 from J; bases not matched to a gene: 7. The CDR3 sequence is 15 residues long. The CDR3: CASRLGQGSSYEQYF. The CDR3 DNA reads TGTGCCAGCAGGCTAGGACAGGGAAGCTCCTACGAGCAGTACTTC.

On this clone: This specimen includes other DNA sequences encoding the same CDR3. The chain uses TRBV30 and TRBJ1-5, with 7 bases aligning to TRBD1. V gave up 2 bases and J gave up 2 bases; unmatched junction bases: 3. The CDR3 totals 14 residues. Germline CDR1 reads GTSNPN; CDR2 reads SVGIG (reference sequence). CDR3 in amino acids: CAWSKGGGNQPQHF. As DNA, the CDR3 is TGTGCCTGGAGTAAAGGGGGCGGCAATCAGCCCCAGCATTTT.

This rearrangement joins TRBV11-2 to TRBJ2-7; D call uncertain. The CDR3 has 15 amino acids. From germline, CDR1 is SGHAT and CDR2 FQNNGV. Trimming removed 2 bases from V and 2 bases from J, with 13 bases in between. The CDR3 spells CASSLYQTAPYEQYF. The CDR3 bases are TGTGCCAGCAGCTTATACCAAACTGCCCCCTACGAGCAGTACTTC.

The chain is built from TRBV6-2 or TRBV6-3 and TRBJ1-2; 8 bases align to TRBD1. Germline-derived CDR1 and CDR2 are MNHEY and SVGEGT. Unmatched junction bases numbered 9, after V lost 6 bases and J lost 3 bases. The CDR3 length is 15 residues. As DNA, the CDR3 is TGTGCCAGCAGCACCCTGACAGGGGTGGACTATGGCTACACCTTC. The encoded protein is CASSTLTGVDYGYTF.

This clone has just one count. The J gene is TRBJ1-5, the V gene TRBV19, with 9 bases that match TRBD1. CDR1 LNHDA and CDR2 SQIVND come from the germline V gene (reference sequence). The CDR3 runs to 15 residues. Unmatched junction bases numbered 3, after V lost 1 base and J lost 5 bases. DNA for the CDR3: TGTGCCAGTAGTATAGTAGGACAGGGGCATCAGCCCCAGCATTTT. Protein: CASSIVGQGHQPQHF.

The chain employs TRBV30 and TRBJ1-2; 9 nucleotides line up with TRBD1. The J segment lost 6 bases and the V segment lost 7 bases, leaving 18 bases of the junction unmatched. Germline CDR1 reads GTSNPN; CDR2 reads SVGIG (reference sequence). The length of the CDR3 is 16 residues. Here the CDR3 reads CALIAGQGLRGDGYTF. The CDR3 DNA is TGTGCCTTAATCGCCGGACAGGGGCTACGGGGGGATGGCTACACCTTC. Variable domain in full (rest from reference TRBV30 and TRBJ1-2): SQTIHQWPATLVQPVGSPLSLECTVEGTSNPNLYWYRQAAGRGLQLLFYSVGIGQISSEVPQNLSASRPQDRQFILSSKKLLLSDSGFYLCALIAGQGLRGDGYTFGSGTRLTVV.

The chain links TRBV27 to TRBJ1-2; 9 nucleotides line up with TRBD1. J lost 7 bases, V lost 7 bases, and 7 bases had no gene match. Germline CDR1 and CDR2: MNHEY and SMNVEV (reference sequence). This CDR3 region has 13 residues. The CDR3 here is CASTGQGRGGYTF. CDR3 DNA: TGTGCCAGCACCGGACAGGGGAGGGGTGGCTACACCTTC.

The rearrangement uses TRBV3-1 (or the pseudogene TRBV3-2) and TRBJ1-6; 7 bases agree with TRBD1. The CDR3 loop spans 16 amino acids. CDR1 LGHDT and CDR2 YNNKEL come from the germline V gene (reference sequence). V was clipped by 4 bases and J by 9 bases; unmatched bases: 12. CDR3 sequence: CASSPRAPRDSSPLHF. The CDR3 DNA follows: TGTGCCAGCAGCCCACGGGCCCCAAGGGACAGTTCACCCCTCCACTTT.

The sample holds one count of this clone. V is TRBV6-5 and J is TRBJ1-1, with D possibly being TRBD1 (6 bases). The CDR3 is 15 residues long. Trimming removed 2 bases from V and 3 bases from J, with 13 bases in between. Germline V lookup: CDR1 MNHEY, CDR2 SVGAGI. CDR3: CASSYALGADTEAFF. The DNA of the CDR3 is TGTGCCAGCAGTTACGCTCTGGGGGCAGACACTGAAGCTTTCTTT.

J is TRBJ1-2 and V is TRBV3-1 (or the pseudogene TRBV3-2), with 8 bases fitting TRBD1. CDR1 and CDR2 (germline): LGHDT, YNNKEL (reference sequence). This CDR3 comprises 14 residues. The trim removed 3 bases at V and 7 bases at J, leaving 7 bases unmatched. CDR3 sequence reads: CASSHRTGRSGYTF. The CDR3 nucleotides read TGTGCCAGCAGCCATAGGACAGGGCGCTCTGGCTACACCTTC.

V gene TRBV4-2 combines with J gene TRBJ1-3, with D perhaps matching TRBD1 (5 bases). Per the germline V gene, CDR1 is LGHNA and CDR2 is YNFKEQ. V was cut by 1 base and J by 0 bases, with 19 bases left in between. This CDR3 is 19 amino acids long. The CDR3 DNA reads TGTGCCAGCAGCCAAGTATCTAGACCGGGGGGAATCTCTGGAAACACCATATATTTT. Protein: CASSQVSRPGGISGNTIYF.